The 18 T cell receptor beta chains reported below all come from one sample, sequenced in a study of T cell repertoires in cytomegalovirus infection. Their target antigens are unknown. TCRdb redid the calling of the reads with MiXCR, one entry per CDR3 protein. This table holds some 920,000 distinct CDR3 sequences, roughly 31% found once. Specimen: cultured CD8+ T cells from PBMCs, collected from culture after CMV antigen stimulation. The receptors originated from a human donor in good health (CMV status not recorded). Some clones in this sample may be carry-over from other donors' samples.

J is TRBJ1-1 and V is TRBV7-9; a weak D match, TRBD1 (6 bases). V was shortened by 6 bases and J by 2 bases, with 22 bases between the two germline ends. The CDR3 covers 17 residues. The germline V gene has CDR1 SEHNR and CDR2 FQNEAQ (reference sequence). Here the CDR3 DNA reads TGTGCCAGCAGGCGAGGTGCGGGGGCGCGATCAAACACTGAAGCTTTCTTT. Protein: CASRRGAGARSNTEAFF.

CDR3 in DNA: TGTGCCAGTATAAAAGGACAGGGGACGTCTGAAGCTTTCTTT. As protein: CASIKGQGTSEAFF. The V call is TRBV6-6, the J call TRBJ1-1; TRBD1 aligns across 9 bases. The V and J ends lost 9 bases and 6 bases, in that order; junction bases with no gene match: 11. Germline-derived CDR1 and CDR2 are MNHNY and SVGAGI (reference sequence). The CDR3 consists of 14 residues.

The chain employs TRBV6-6 and TRBJ2-2; D is perhaps TRBD1 (6 bases). Per germline, CDR1 MNHNY and CDR2 SVGAGI (reference sequence). The CDR3 is 14 residues long. Trimming took 1 base from V and 7 from J, leaving 10 bases between them. The CDR3 nucleotides are TGTGCCAGCAGTTACTGGACAGTTGGCGGGGAGCTGTTTTTT. It yields the protein CASSYWTVGGELFF.

This sequence joins TRBV2 and TRBJ2-1; D gene uncertain. The CDR3 runs to 14 residues. Germline V gene data show CDR1 as SNHLY and CDR2 as FYNNEI. Trimming left V 1 base short and J 7 bases short, with 11 bases between. The CDR3 sequence is CASSEDPASNEQFF. CDR3 bases: TGTGCCAGCAGTGAAGATCCAGCTTCAAATGAGCAGTTCTTC.

The chain is built from TRBV27 and TRBJ2-1, with TRBD2 matching over 11 bases. V was pared by 4 bases and J by 4 bases, with 9 bases of the junction left unmatched. The CDR3 runs to 17 residues. Germline CDR1 is MNHEY and CDR2 is SMNVEV (reference sequence). The CDR3 loop is CASSYLSGGAPYNEQFF. CDR3 bases: TGTGCCAGCAGTTACCTTAGCGGGGGGGCCCCGTACAATGAGCAGTTCTTC.

This clonotype was picked up one time. Germline is not matched at one junction end, which may reflect a read error. This chain connects TRBV9 to TRBJ1-2; D ambiguous. The length of the CDR3 is 12 residues. CDR1 and CDR2 from the germline V gene are SGDLS and YYNGEE. CDR3 nucleotide sequence: TGTGCCAGCAGCACCCGGGGAGATGGCAACACCTTC. Residues: CASSTRGDGNTF.

This clonotype was seen a few times. The J gene is TRBJ2-4, the V gene TRBV19; D may be TRBD1 (5 bases). This CDR3 region has 13 residues. The V gene's germline CDR1 is LNHDA and CDR2 SQIVND (reference sequence). V gave up 1 base and J gave up 9 bases, with 10 bases separating them. In DNA form, the CDR3 reads TGTGCCAGTAGTATAGCGCAGGGTTCCATTCAGTACTTC. Amino acid sequence: CASSIAQGSIQYF.

The rearrangement joins TRBV27 to TRBJ2-4, with 8 bases aligning to TRBD2. In germline, CDR1 is MNHEY, CDR2 SMNVEV (reference sequence). Trimming took 6 bases from V and 8 from J; bases not matched to a gene: 9. This CDR3 spans 14 amino acids. CDR3 nucleotide sequence: TGTGCCAGCAGGCCGGGGGGGGGCAGGCACATTCAGTACTTC. Amino acids: CASRPGGGRHIQYF.

The CDR3 DNA follows: TGTGCCAGCAGTGAAGAACGACAGGGTAACTACAATGAGCAGTTCTTC. Translation: CASSEERQGNYNEQFF. The V gene is TRBV2, the J gene TRBJ2-1, with TRBD1 matching over 7 bases. Trimming removed 1 base from V and 3 bases from J; junction bases left unmatched: 6. The CDR3 is made up of 16 amino acids. Germline V gene data show CDR1 as SNHLY and CDR2 as FYNNEI. Based on the CDR3 plus reference TRBV2 and TRBJ2-1, the full variable domain is EPEVTQTPSHQVTQMGQEVILRCVPISNHLYFYWYRQILGQKVEFLVSFYNNEISEKSEIFDDQFSVERPDGSNFTLKIRSTKLEDSAMYFCASSEERQGNYNEQFFGPGTRLTVL.

This clonotype appeared a few times. V usage is TRBV20-1 and J usage is TRBJ2-7, with D unclear. Deletions cut 3 bases from V and 6 bases from J, with 9 bases between. Germline CDR1 DFQATT, CDR2 SNEGSKA (reference sequence). The CDR3 totals 11 residues. The CDR3 spells CSARNQSEQYV. For the CDR3, the DNA is TGCAGTGCTAGGAATCAGTCCGAGCAGTACGTC.

This clonotype was seen at least ten times. The chain couples TRBV12-3 or TRBV12-4 to TRBJ2-7, with D perhaps matching TRBD1 or TRBD2 (5 bases each). The CDR3 has 13 amino acids. V gave up 1 base and J gave up 2 bases, with 6 bases separating them. CDR3 loop: CASSLVGAYEQYF. The CDR3 DNA is TGTGCCAGCAGTTTAGTGGGGGCCTACGAGCAGTACTTC.

J is TRBJ2-3 and V is TRBV12-3 or TRBV12-4; D is possibly TRBD2 (5 bases). The CDR3 spans 15 residues. Deletions cut 6 bases from V and 0 bases from J, with 13 bases between. The DNA for the CDR3 is TGTGCCAGCAGCCCGGACTCCTTCAGCACAGATACGCAGTATTTT. Translated: CASSPDSFSTDTQYF.

This clonotype turned up a few times. This rearrangement joins TRBV7-8 to TRBJ1-5, with D uncertain. Germline CDR1 and CDR2: SGHVS and FQNEAQ. This CDR3 spans 12 amino acids. The V and J ends lost 4 bases and 9 bases respectively, with 10 bases between them. CDR3 in amino acids: CASSSDPWPQHF. The CDR3 DNA is TGTGCCAGCAGCTCGGACCCCTGGCCCCAGCATTTT.

This clonotype has a handful of counts. The chain joins TRBV7-9 to TRBJ1-1; 7 positions match TRBD1. Per germline, CDR1 SEHNR and CDR2 FQNEAQ (reference sequence). The CDR3 has 11 residues. The CDR3 is CAADRVAEAFF. The DNA for the CDR3 is TGTGCGGCCGACAGGGTCGCTGAAGCTTTCTTT.

Only a few counts were recorded for this clonotype. The rearrangement uses TRBV9 and TRBJ2-6; D is perhaps TRBD2 (5 bases). Germline CDR1 reads SGDLS; CDR2 reads YYNGEE. V was pared by 0 bases and J by 0 bases, with 13 bases between. The CDR3 consists of 18 residues. The DNA of the CDR3 is TGTGCCAGCAGCGTAGCTAAGAAAGGAGGCTCTGGGGCCAACGTCCTGACTTTC. This sequence encodes CASSVAKKGGSGANVLTF.

This chain uses TRBV9 with TRBJ2-1, with 7 bases fitting TRBD1. J lost 3 bases, V lost 2 bases, and 5 bases had no gene match. Germline CDR1 reads SGDLS; CDR2 reads YYNGEE. CDR3 length: 15 amino acids. CDR3 DNA sequence: TGTGCCAGCAGCGTGAGGGACAGATACTACAATGAGCAGTTCTTC. This translates into CASSVRDRYYNEQFF.

This clonotype has just a few counts. The V call is TRBV14, the J call TRBJ2-7; D not certain. Germline assignment: CDR1 SGHDN and CDR2 FVKESK. This CDR3 spans 13 amino acids. V gave up 7 bases and J gave up 0 bases, with 10 bases separating them. CDR3 region: CASNKENSYEQYF. The CDR3 DNA reads TGTGCCAGCAATAAGGAGAACTCCTACGAGCAGTACTTC.

Turning to this clonotype: One junction end does not reproduce the germline sequence, and a read error may be involved. V and J are TRBV7-9 and TRBJ2-3; D is tentatively TRBD1 or TRBD2 (5 bases each). The germline CDR1 and CDR2 sequences are SEHNR and FQNEAQ (reference sequence). The CDR3 spans 15 residues. The CDR3 reads CASSPPGASIDTQYF. Here the CDR3 DNA reads TGTGCCAGCAGCCCCCCCGGGGCAAGCATAGATACGCAGTATTTT.